This TCR beta chain was observed in a study of blood T cell repertoires in COVID-19. Study overall: Both acute and convalescent COVID-19 samples were obtained from the United States, Italy and Spain. T cells, B-cell-depleted T cells, or PBMCs supplied cDNA or gDNA.

Source study methods: It was from reference gene primer amplification that nucleated cell counts were estimated. Produced via immunoSEQ multiplex PCR; TCRdb's table is partial and in-frame only. That table supplies the V and J calls and clone size; D and trimming were determined from the DNA. The sample carries under 200,000 clones, around 85% recorded once. CDR3 length: 11 amino acids. V was clipped by 4 bases and J by 10 bases, with 11 bases between them. The germline V gene has CDR1 DFQATT and CDR2 SNEGSKA (reference sequence). The sample taken for sequencing was peripheral blood. This receptor was obtained from a woman aged 70-85 years with acute or convalescent COVID-19. The J gene is TRBJ2-1, the V gene TRBV20-1; no reliable D call. DNA of the CDR3: TGCAGTGCTACCCCCGGGTTCGAGCAGTTCTTC. This codes for CSATPGFEQFF.